These 10 T cell receptor beta chains were sequenced from one sample in a study of radiotherapy plus CTLA-4 blockade in lung cancer. The data were produced by immunoSEQ multiplex PCR, yet TCRdb's version contains in-frame clones alone and is incomplete. The data contain approximately 53,000 clones, more than 75% of them singletons. Sequencing used peripheral blood, obtained from a patient treated with radiotherapy plus ipilimumab. Receptor source: a human donor with non-small cell lung cancer whose response to radiotherapy plus ipilimumab could not be evaluated.

The V gene is TRBV4-1, the J gene TRBJ2-2; 9 bases fit TRBD2. The CDR3 is 16 amino acids. Germline V CDR1 and CDR2: MGHRA, YSYEKL. V shed 3 bases, J shed 7 bases, and the junction held 9 bases outside the gene matches. The CDR3: CASSHGAGGRDGELFF. The DNA of the CDR3 is TGCGCCAGCAGCCACGGCGCGGGAGGGAGAGACGGGGAGCTGTTTTTT.

This clone was counted a single time. The V call is TRBV15, the J call TRBJ1-5; a weak D match, TRBD1 (6 bases). This CDR3 has 16 residues. Germline V CDR1 and CDR2: LNHNV, YYDKDF (reference sequence). Trimming stripped 3 bases from V and 3 bases from J, with 15 bases between. DNA for the CDR3: TGTGCCACCAGCAGGACTCCGGGACACAACAATCAGCCCCAGCATTTT. Translating gives CATSRTPGHNNQPQHF.

The chain recombines TRBV7-9 with TRBJ1-5, with a weak D call TRBD1 (5 bases). Trimming left V 1 base short and J 2 bases short, with 9 bases between. This CDR3 is 15 amino acids long. Germline V gene lookup returns CDR1 SEHNR and CDR2 FQNEAQ (reference sequence). CDR3 DNA sequence: TGTGCCAGCAGCTTAGGGGGGGATGGCAATCAGCCCCAGCATTTT. Its protein product is CASSLGGDGNQPQHF. Full variable domain (rest looked up from reference TRBV7-9 and TRBJ1-5): DTGVSQNPRHKITKRGQNVTFRCDPISEHNRLYWYRQTLGQGPEFLTYFQNEAQLEKSRLLSDRFSAERPKGSFSTLEIQRTEQGDSAMYLCASSLGGDGNQPQHFGDGTRLSIL.

This chain connects TRBV27 to TRBJ2-3; 7 bases line up with TRBD2. The CDR3 runs to 13 residues. The germline gives CDR1 MNHEY, CDR2 SMNVEV (reference sequence). J was trimmed by 2 bases and V by 10 bases; bases with no gene match: 6. The CDR3 coding sequence is TGTGCCACCTCCCAGCGGGACACAGATACGCAGTATTTT. Protein: CATSQRDTDTQYF.

This clone was found once. The gene calls are TRBV2 and TRBJ1-2; a possible D gene is TRBD1 (6 bases). The CDR3 sequence is 15 residues long. Trimming cost V 1 base and J 7 bases, with 16 bases left between them. In germline, CDR1 is SNHLY, CDR2 FYNNEI. The CDR3 here is CASSEVGAYDVGYTF. CDR3 DNA sequence: TGTGCCAGCAGTGAAGTGGGGGCTTACGACGTTGGCTACACCTTC.

This clone was counted once. The chain has TRBV27 and TRBJ1-1; D not resolved. There are 15 residues in the CDR3. The germline CDR1 and CDR2 sequences are MNHEY and SMNVEV (reference sequence). V shed 0 bases and J shed 2 bases, with 10 bases lying between them. The DNA of the CDR3 is TGTGCCAGCAGTTTATCGAGCGGGGTCAACACTGAAGCTTTCTTT. This translates into CASSLSSGVNTEAFF.

The V gene is TRBV19, the J gene TRBJ2-1; 8 positions agree with TRBD2. V dropped 8 bases and J dropped 2; count of bases not matched to a gene: 11. The germline CDR1 and CDR2 sequences are LNHDA and SQIVND (reference sequence). CDR3 length: 16 residues. This chain's CDR3 is CASSRRGAATYNEQFF. Written as DNA, the CDR3 is TGTGCCAGTTCAAGGCGGGGGGCGGCGACCTACAATGAGCAGTTCTTC.

This chain connects TRBV19 to TRBJ2-7; TRBD1 agrees at 7 bases. The CDR3 runs to 13 residues. V shed 6 bases, J shed 5 bases, and the junction held 7 bases outside the gene matches. Germline lookup yields CDR1 LNHDA and CDR2 SQIVND (reference sequence). DNA of the CDR3: TGTGCCAGTAGAAACACAGGGGACGACGAGCAGTACTTC. Translating it yields CASRNTGDDEQYF.

The chain recombines TRBV9 with TRBJ2-5, with TRBD1 matching 10 bases. CDR3 length equals 15 residues. Germline V lookup: CDR1 SGDLS, CDR2 YYNGEE. J was trimmed by 2 bases and V by 4 bases; bases with no gene match: 5. CDR3 residues: CASSPPGQGQETQYF. CDR3 sequence (DNA): TGTGCCAGCAGCCCCCCGGGACAGGGGCAAGAGACCCAGTACTTC.

The chain joins TRBV6-1 to TRBJ2-5, with D maybe TRBD1 (5 bases). Trimming cost V 4 bases and J 5 bases, with 17 bases left between them. The CDR3 is 15 residues long. The germline gives CDR1 MNHNS, CDR2 SASEGT. The CDR3 DNA follows: TGTGCCAGCAGTGGGTCGGTAGGGGCTGGGGAGACCCAGTACTTC. Its translation: CASSGSVGAGETQYF.